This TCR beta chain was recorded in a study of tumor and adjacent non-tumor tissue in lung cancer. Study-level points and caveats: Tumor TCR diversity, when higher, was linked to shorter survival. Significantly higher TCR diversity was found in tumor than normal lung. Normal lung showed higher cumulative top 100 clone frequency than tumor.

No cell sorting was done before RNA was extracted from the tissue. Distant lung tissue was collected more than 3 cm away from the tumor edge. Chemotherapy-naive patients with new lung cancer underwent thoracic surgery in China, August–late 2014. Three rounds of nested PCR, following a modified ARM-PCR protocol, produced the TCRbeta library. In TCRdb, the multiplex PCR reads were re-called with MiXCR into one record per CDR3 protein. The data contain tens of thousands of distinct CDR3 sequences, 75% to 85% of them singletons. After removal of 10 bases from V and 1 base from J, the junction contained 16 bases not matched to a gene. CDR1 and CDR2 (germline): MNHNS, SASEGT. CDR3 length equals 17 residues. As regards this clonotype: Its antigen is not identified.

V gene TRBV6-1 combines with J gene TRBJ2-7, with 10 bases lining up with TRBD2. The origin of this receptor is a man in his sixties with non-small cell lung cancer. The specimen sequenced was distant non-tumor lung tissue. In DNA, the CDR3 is TGTGCCACCTCTGTCCGTCGGGTAGCGGGAGGATCCTACGAGCAGTACGTC. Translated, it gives CATSVRRVAGGSYEQYV.